This TCR beta chain was profiled in a study of blood T cell repertoires in COVID-19. Study context: Italy, Spain and the United States were the sources of the convalescent and acute COVID-19 samples. From T cells, B-cell-depleted T cells, or PBMCs came the material, which was cDNA or gDNA.

V lost 2 bases to trimming and J lost 0 bases, with 13 bases between them. This CDR3 contains 17 residues. The germline V gene encodes CDR1 SEHNR and CDR2 FQNEAQ (reference sequence). Authors' processing steps: Amplification of reference gene primers provided the estimated nucleated cell counts. TCRdb keeps only in-frame clones here, not all; method: immunoSEQ multiplex PCR. V and J calls and clone size are as listed in that table; D and trimming were resolved from the DNA. The sample holds about 490,000 clones, 70% to 90% seen once. The sequence came from a human donor in a cohort sampled during active COVID-19. The chain carries TRBV7-9 and TRBJ2-2; perhaps TRBD2 as D (5 bases). Material: peripheral blood. For the CDR3, the DNA is TGTGCCAGCAGCTTATCATCGGGGTACGCGAACACCGGGGAGCTGTTTTTT. This translates into CASSLSSGYANTGELFF.